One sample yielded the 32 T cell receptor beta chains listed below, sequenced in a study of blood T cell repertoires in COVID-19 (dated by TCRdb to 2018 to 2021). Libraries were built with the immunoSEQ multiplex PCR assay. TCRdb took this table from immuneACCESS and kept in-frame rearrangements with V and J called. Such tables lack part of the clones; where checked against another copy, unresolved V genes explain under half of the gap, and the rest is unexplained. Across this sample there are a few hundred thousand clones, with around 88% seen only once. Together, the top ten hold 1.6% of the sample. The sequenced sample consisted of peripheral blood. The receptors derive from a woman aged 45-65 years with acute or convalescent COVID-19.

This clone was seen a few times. The CDR3 region has the DNA TGTGCCAGCACAGACGGGGTACAAGAGACCCAGTACTTC. It is translated as CASTDGVQETQYF. The V and J genes are TRBV18 and TRBJ2-5; weak D call: TRBD2 (5 bases). V lost 8 bases and J 2 bases, leaving 12 bases between the germline ends. CDR1 is KGHSH, CDR2 LQKENI, per germline. This CDR3 has 13 residues.

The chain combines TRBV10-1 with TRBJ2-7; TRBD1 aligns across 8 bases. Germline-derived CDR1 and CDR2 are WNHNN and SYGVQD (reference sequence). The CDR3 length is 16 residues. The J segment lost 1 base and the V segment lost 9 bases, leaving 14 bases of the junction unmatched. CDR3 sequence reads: CARRDRGGILSYEQYF. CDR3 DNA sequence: TGCGCCAGAAGAGACAGGGGAGGTATTTTATCCTACGAGCAGTACTTC.

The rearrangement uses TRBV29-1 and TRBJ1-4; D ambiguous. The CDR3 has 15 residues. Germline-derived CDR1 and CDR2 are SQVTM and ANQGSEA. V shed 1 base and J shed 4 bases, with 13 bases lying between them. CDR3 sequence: CSVEGSAADNEKLFF. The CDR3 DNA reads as TGCAGCGTTGAAGGGTCTGCGGCGGATAATGAAAAACTGTTTTTT.

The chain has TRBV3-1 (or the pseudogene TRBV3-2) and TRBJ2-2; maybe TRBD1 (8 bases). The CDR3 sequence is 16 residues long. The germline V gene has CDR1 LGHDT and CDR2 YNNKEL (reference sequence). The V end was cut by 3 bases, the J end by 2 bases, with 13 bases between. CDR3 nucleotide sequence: TGTGCCAGCAGCCACTACAGGGGGGGCAACACCGGGGAGCTGTTTTTT. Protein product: CASSHYRGGNTGELFF.

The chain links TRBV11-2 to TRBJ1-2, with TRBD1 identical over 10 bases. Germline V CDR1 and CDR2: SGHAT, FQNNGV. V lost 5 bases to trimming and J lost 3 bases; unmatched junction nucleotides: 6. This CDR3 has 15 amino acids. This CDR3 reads CASSPGTGVHYGYTF. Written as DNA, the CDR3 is TGTGCCAGCAGCCCCGGGACAGGGGTTCACTATGGCTACACCTTC.

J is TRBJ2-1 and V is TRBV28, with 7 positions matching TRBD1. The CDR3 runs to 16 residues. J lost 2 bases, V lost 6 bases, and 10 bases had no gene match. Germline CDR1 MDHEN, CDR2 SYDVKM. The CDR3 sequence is CASSRPDRRPYNEQFF. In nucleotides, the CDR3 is TGTGCCAGCAGCCGACCGGACAGGCGACCCTACAATGAGCAGTTCTTC.

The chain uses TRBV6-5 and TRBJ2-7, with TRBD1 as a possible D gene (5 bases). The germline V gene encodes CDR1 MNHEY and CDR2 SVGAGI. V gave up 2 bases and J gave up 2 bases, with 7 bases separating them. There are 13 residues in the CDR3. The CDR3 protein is CASSYDSAYEQYF. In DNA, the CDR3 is TGTGCCAGCAGTTACGACAGCGCCTACGAGCAGTACTTC.

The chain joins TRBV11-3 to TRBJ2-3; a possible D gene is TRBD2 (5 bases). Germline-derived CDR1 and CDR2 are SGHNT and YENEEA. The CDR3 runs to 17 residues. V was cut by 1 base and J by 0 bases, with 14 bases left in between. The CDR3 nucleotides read TGTGCCAGCAGCTTAGGCCAGCGGTGGAGAAGCACAGATACGCAGTATTTT. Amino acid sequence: CASSLGQRWRSTDTQYF.

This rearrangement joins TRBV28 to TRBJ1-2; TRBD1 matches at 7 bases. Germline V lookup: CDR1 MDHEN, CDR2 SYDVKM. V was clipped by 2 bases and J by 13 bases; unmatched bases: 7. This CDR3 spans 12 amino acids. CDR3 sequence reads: CASSLSGSGGTF. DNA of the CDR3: TGTGCCAGCAGTTTAAGTGGGTCAGGGGGCACCTTC.

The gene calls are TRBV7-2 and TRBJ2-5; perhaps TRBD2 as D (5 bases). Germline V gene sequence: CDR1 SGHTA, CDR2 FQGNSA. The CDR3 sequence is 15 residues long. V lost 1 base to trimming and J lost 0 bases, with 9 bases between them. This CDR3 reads CASSLGGGYQETQYF. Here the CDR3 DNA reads TGTGCCAGCAGCTTAGGTGGCGGGTACCAAGAGACCCAGTACTTC. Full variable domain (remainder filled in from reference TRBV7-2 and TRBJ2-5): GAGVSQSPSNKVTEKGKDVELRCDPISGHTALYWYRQSLGQGLEFLIYFQGNSAPDKSGLPSDRFSAERTGGSVSTLTIQRTQQEDSAVYLCASSLGGGYQETQYFGPGTRLLVL.

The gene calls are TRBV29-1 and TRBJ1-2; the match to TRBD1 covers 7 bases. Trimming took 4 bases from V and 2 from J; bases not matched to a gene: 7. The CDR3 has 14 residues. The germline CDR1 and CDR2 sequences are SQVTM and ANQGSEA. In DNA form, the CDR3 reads TGCAGCGTTGGACCTCGGACAGGAAACTATGGCTACACCTTC. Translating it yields CSVGPRTGNYGYTF.

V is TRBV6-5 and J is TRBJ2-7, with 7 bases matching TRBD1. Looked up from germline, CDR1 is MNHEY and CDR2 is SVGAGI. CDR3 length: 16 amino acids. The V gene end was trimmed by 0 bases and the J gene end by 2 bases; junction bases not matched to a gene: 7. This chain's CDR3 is CASSYSVVGGAYEQYF. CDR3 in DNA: TGTGCCAGCAGTTACTCCGTGGTAGGGGGCGCCTACGAGCAGTACTTC.

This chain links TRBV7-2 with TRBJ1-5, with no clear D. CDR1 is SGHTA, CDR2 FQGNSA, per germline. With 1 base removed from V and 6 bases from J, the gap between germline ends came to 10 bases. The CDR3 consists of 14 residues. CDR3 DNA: TGTGCCAGCAGCTTAGATGGCTCGGGTCAGCCCCAGCATTTT. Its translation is CASSLDGSGQPQHF.

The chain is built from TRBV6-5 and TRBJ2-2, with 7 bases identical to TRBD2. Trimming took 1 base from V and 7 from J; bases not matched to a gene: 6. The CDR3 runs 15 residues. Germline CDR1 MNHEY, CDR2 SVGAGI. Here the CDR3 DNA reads TGTGCCAGCAGTTACTGGCGGGAGCAGGGCGGGGAGCTGTTTTTT. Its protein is CASSYWREQGGELFF.

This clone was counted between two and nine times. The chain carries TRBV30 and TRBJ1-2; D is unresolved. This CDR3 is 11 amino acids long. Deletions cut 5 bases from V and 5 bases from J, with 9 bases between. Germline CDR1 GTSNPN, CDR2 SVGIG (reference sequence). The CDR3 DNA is TGTGCCTGGTCGGGTGGTTATGGCTACACCTTC. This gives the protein CAWSGGYGYTF.

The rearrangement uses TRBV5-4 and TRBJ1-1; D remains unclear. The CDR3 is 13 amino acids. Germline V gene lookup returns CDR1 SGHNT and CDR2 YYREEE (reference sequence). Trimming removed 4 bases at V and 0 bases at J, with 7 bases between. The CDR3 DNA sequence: TGTGCCAGCAGCGGGCCTATGAACACTGAAGCTTTCTTT. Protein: CASSGPMNTEAFF.

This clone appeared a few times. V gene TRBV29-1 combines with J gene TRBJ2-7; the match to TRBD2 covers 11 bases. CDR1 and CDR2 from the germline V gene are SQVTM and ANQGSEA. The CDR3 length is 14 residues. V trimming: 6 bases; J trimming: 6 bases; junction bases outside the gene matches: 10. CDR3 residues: CSVAFSGRGLEQYF. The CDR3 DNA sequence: TGCAGCGTAGCCTTTAGCGGGAGGGGCCTCGAGCAGTACTTC.

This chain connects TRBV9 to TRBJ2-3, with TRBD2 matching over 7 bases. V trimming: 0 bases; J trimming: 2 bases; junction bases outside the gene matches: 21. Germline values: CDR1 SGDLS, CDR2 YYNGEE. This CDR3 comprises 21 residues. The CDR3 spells CASSVGGGAGFNPRSTDTQYF. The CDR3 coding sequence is TGTGCCAGCAGCGTAGGGGGCGGAGCGGGATTTAATCCCCGATCCACAGATACGCAGTATTTT.

CDR3 nucleotides: TGCAGCGCCCCGAAGGGGTCTAACTATGGCTACACCTTC. This translates into CSAPKGSNYGYTF. The J gene is TRBJ1-2, the V gene TRBV29-1, with a possible D match to TRBD1 (5 bases). CDR3 length: 13 residues. Per germline, CDR1 SQVTM and CDR2 ANQGSEA. Trimming cost V 7 bases and J 0 bases, with 12 bases left between them.

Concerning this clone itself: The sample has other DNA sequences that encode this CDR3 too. The CDR3 nucleotides read TGTGCCAGCAGCTTATCAGGGGGCCCCTACGAGCAGTACTTC. Protein sequence: CASSLSGGPYEQYF. The chain recombines TRBV7-2 with TRBJ2-7; 8 bases fit TRBD1. After removal of 2 bases from V and 2 bases from J, the junction contained 2 bases not matched to a gene. The CDR3 totals 14 residues. The germline V gene encodes CDR1 SGHTA and CDR2 FQGNSA.

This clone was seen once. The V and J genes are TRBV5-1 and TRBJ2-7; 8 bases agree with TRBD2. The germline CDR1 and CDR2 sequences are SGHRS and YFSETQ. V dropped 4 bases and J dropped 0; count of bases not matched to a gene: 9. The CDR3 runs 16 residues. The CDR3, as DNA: TGCGCCAGCAGCATCCTGTCGCGGGAGGACTCCTACGAGCAGTACTTC. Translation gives CASSILSREDSYEQYF.

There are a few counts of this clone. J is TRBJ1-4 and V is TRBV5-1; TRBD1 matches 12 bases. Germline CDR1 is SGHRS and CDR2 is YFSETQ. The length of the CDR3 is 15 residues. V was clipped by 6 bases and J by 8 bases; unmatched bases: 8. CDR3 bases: TGCGCCAGCACCGACTCCGGGACAGGGGGCGAAAAACTGTTTTTT. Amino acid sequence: CASTDSGTGGEKLFF.

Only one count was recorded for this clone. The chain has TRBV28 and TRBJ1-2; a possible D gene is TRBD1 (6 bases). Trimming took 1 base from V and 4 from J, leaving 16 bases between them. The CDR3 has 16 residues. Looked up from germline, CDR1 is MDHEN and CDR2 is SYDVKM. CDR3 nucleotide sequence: TGTGCCAGCAGTTTATCCTCCCAGGGGAGAGGCTATGGCTACACCTTC. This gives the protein CASSLSSQGRGYGYTF.

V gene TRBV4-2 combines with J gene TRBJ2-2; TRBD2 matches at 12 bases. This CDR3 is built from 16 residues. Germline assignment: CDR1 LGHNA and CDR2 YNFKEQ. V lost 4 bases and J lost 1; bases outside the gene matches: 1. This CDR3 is CASSPGLAGNTGELFF. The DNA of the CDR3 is TGTGCCAGCAGCCCGGGACTAGCGGGGAACACCGGGGAGCTGTTTTTT.

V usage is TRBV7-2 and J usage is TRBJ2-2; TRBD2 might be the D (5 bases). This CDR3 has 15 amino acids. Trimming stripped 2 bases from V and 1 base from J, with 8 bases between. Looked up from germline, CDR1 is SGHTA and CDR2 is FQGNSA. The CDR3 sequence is CASSLQRENTGELFF. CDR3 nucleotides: TGTGCCAGCAGCTTACAACGGGAGAACACCGGGGAGCTGTTTTTT.

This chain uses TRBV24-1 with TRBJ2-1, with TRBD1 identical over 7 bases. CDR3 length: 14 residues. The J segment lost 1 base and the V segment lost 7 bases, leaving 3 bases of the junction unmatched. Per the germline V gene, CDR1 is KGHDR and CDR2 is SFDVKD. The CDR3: CATSPTGSYNEQFF. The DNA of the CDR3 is TGTGCCACCAGCCCGACAGGGTCCTACAATGAGCAGTTCTTC.

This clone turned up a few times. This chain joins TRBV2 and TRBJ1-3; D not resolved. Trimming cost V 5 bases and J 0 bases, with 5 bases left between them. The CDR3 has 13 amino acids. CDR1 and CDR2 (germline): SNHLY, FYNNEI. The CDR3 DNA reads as TGTGCCAGCAGTATCTACTCTGGAAACACCATATATTTT. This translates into CASSIYSGNTIYF.

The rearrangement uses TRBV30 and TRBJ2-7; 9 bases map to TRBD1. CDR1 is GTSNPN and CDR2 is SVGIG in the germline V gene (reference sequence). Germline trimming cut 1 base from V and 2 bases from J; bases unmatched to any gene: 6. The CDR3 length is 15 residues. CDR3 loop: CAWSETGGHTYEQYF. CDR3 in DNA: TGTGCCTGGAGTGAAACAGGGGGCCACACCTACGAGCAGTACTTC.

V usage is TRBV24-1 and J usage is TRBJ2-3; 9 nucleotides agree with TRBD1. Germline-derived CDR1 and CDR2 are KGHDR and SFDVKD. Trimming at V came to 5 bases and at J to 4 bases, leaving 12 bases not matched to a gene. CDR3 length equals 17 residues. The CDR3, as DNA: TGTGCCACCAGTGGCCGACACGGGGACAGGGCCCCAGATACGCAGTATTTT. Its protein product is CATSGRHGDRAPDTQYF.

This CDR3 reads CASKRDYLSEQYF. Here the CDR3 DNA reads TGTGCCAGCAAGCGGGACTACCTCTCGGAGCAGTACTTC. This rearrangement joins TRBV19 to TRBJ2-7; 7 bases are a match to TRBD2. The CDR3 extends over 13 amino acids. Germline loops: CDR1 LNHDA, CDR2 SQIVND (reference sequence). V gave up 9 bases and J gave up 7 bases; unmatched junction bases: 12.

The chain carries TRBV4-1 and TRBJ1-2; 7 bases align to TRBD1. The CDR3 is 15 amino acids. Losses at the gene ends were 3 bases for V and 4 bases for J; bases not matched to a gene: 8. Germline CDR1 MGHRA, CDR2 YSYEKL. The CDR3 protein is CASSQGTGVAYGYTF. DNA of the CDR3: TGCGCCAGCAGCCAGGGAACAGGGGTGGCCTATGGCTACACCTTC.

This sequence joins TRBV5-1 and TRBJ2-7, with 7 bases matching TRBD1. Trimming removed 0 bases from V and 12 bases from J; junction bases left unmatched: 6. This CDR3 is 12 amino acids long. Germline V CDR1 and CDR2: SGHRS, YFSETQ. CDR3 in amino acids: CASSLEQGMWYF. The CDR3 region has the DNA TGCGCCAGCAGCTTGGAACAGGGGATGTGGTACTTC.